This is a list of T cell receptor beta chains from one sample in a study of blood T cell repertoires in COVID-19. Libraries were prepared by immunoSEQ multiplex PCR; TCRdb keeps only in-frame clonotypes and omits some of them. The sample has more than 300,000 clones, 85% to 90% seen once. The sample taken for sequencing was peripheral blood. These receptors originate from a woman in her thirties or forties with COVID-19, enrolled during active disease. CDR3s leave out the opening cysteine and the closing phenylalanine or tryptophan. D genes are given only for firm matches.

TRBV19,TRBJ1-2,TRBD1,ASTTIGTGSFLYGYT
TRBV7-8,TRBJ1-5,.,ASNLGSGNQPQH
TRBV6-6,TRBJ1-2,.,ASSPGQSPRGYT
TRBV19,TRBJ1-1,.,ASSIFVGGTLNTEAF
TRBV5-4,TRBJ1-1,.,ASSFAGQNTEAF
TRBV19,TRBJ1-3,.,ASSSTGISGNTIY
TRBV28,TRBJ1-4,TRBD1,ASTGQGKDEKLF
TRBV4-2,TRBJ1-5,TRBD1,ASSYNDRVGQPQH
TRBV5-1,TRBJ1-1,TRBD1,ASSLDAGGGTEAF
TRBV27,TRBJ2-1,TRBD2,ASSPRPLAAFNNGQF
TRBV28,TRBJ2-1,TRBD2,ASRYPGLAPTNYEQF